The rows below give T cell receptor beta chains drawn from one sample of a study of molecular identifiers for immune sequencing clone quantification. TCRdb analysed the PCR reads with MiXCR anew, one entry per CDR3 protein. The sample yields around 470,000 distinct CDR3 sequences, 20% to 25% seen once. The sequencing input was naive CD8+ T cells from blood, with Jurkat cell RNA spiked in. The receptors originated from a human donor in good health. Some libraries in this study had Jurkat cell RNA spiked in. CDR3s include the opening cysteine and the closing phenylalanine or tryptophan. A D gene is named only where the DNA matches it firmly. Size values are once, few and many counts, or a class for expanded clones, and some rows have none.

>TRBV16|many|.|TRBJ1-5
CASSQYQDQPQHF
TGTGCCAGCAGCCAATACCAGGATCAGCCCCAGCATTTT
>TRBV29-1|.|TRBD2|TRBJ2-1
CSVLGTSGEAYNEQFF
TGCAGCGTTCTGGGGACTAGCGGAGAGGCCTACAATGAGCAGTTCTTC
>TRBV7-3|many|TRBD2|TRBJ2-1
CASSLAGGSRNEQFF
TGTGCCAGCAGCTTAGCGGGAGGGTCTAGGAATGAGCAGTTCTTC
>TRBV4-1|few|.|TRBJ1-5
CASSQDGGQGSQPQHF
TGCGCCAGCAGCCAAGATGGTGGGCAGGGAAGTCAGCCCCAGCATTTT
>TRBV19|few|TRBD1|TRBJ2-7
CASSIDLGTDAPMEQYF
TGTGCCAGTAGTATAGATTTGGGGACAGACGCCCCGATGGAGCAGTACTTC
>TRBV12-3/TRBV12-4|few|TRBD1|TRBJ1-1
CASGMGQGVGTEAFF
TGTGCCAGTGGCATGGGACAGGGTGTGGGCACTGAAGCTTTCTTT
>TRBV5-1|many|.|TRBJ1-2
CASSFYAGDGYTF
TGCGCCAGCAGCTTCTATGCCGGAGATGGCTACACCTTC
>TRBV3-1|many|.|TRBJ1-5
CASSQGGSNQPQHF
TGTGCCAGCAGCCAAGGTGGGAGCAATCAGCCCCAGCATTTT
>TRBV12-3/TRBV12-4|few|.|TRBJ1-5
CASSLRLSQPQHF
TGTGCCAGCAGTTTACGCCTTAGTCAGCCCCAGCATTTT
>TRBV20-1|many|.|TRBJ2-7
CSAKPSGRAVYEQYF
TGCAGTGCTAAACCCAGCGGTAGAGCGGTATACGAGCAGTACTTC
>TRBV6-6|many|.|TRBJ1-5
CASSYLPSKDQPQHF
TGTGCCAGCAGTTACCTCCCCAGCAAGGATCAGCCCCAGCATTTT
>TRBV28|many|TRBD1|TRBJ1-3
CASSPSTGGYSGNTIYF
TGTGCCAGCAGTCCGTCGACAGGGGGCTACTCTGGAAACACCATATATTTT
>TRBV30|many|.|TRBJ2-1
CAWTPGTHSASEQFF
TGTGCCTGGACTCCCGGGACTCACTCCGCCAGTGAGCAGTTCTTC
>TRBV30|many|.|TRBJ1-2
CAWTAPSFGYTF
TGTGCCTGGACCGCCCCATCCTTTGGCTACACCTTC
>TRBV12-5|.|.|TRBJ2-7
CASGLGTWSDEQYF
TGTGCTAGTGGTTTGGGGACTTGGTCGGACGAGCAGTACTTC
>TRBV7-2|many|.|TRBJ1-1
CASSLVPGREAFF
TGTGCCAGCAGCTTAGTTCCAGGCCGTGAAGCTTTCTTT
>TRBV9|.|.|TRBJ2-3
CASSVAGGAGADTQYF
TGTGCCAGCAGCGTAGCAGGCGGAGCGGGTGCAGATACGCAGTATTTT
>TRBV7-6|many|.|TRBJ1-5
CASSLGSNSNQPQHF
TGTGCCAGCAGCTTAGGTTCGAATAGCAATCAGCCCCAGCATTTT
>TRBV14|.|.|TRBJ2-3
CASSQDLRPGSGTDTQYF
TGTGCCAGCAGCCAAGATTTGAGGCCGGGGTCAGGCACAGATACGCAGTATTTT
>TRBV6-5|few|.|TRBJ1-1
CASSYRGENTEAFF
TGTGCCAGCAGTTACAGGGGGGAGAACACTGAAGCTTTCTTT
>TRBV7-9|few|TRBD1|TRBJ1-2
CASSISLQGLGYGYTF
TGTGCCAGCAGCATTAGCCTACAGGGGCTTGGCTATGGCTACACCTTC
>TRBV7-3|.|TRBD2|TRBJ2-5
CASSQGLAGGDGETQYF
TGTGCCAGCAGCCAAGGACTAGCGGGAGGGGATGGGGAGACCCAGTACTTC
>TRBV6-2/TRBV6-3|many|TRBD2|TRBJ2-3
CASSTRLAAPMDTQYF
TGTGCCAGCAGTACCAGACTAGCGGCCCCTATGGATACGCAGTATTTT
>TRBV7-6|many|TRBD2|TRBJ2-7
CASSISGGAYDEQYF
TGTGCCAGCAGCATTAGCGGGGGGGCTTACGACGAGCAGTACTTC
>TRBV7-9|.|.|TRBJ1-1
CASSGEASRMNTEAFF
TGTGCCAGCAGTGGCGAGGCGAGTCGGATGAACACTGAAGCTTTCTTT
>TRBV12-3/TRBV12-4|few|.|TRBJ1-1
CASSLLPQTTEAFF
TGTGCCAGCAGTCTCCTGCCCCAGACTACTGAAGCTTTCTTT
>TRBV4-1|.|.|TRBJ1-2
CASSQDDRSHGYTF
TGCGCCAGCAGCCAAGATGACAGAAGCCATGGCTACACCTTC
>TRBV7-3|few|.|TRBJ2-7
CASSLNLGEKYEQYF
TGTGCCAGCAGCTTAAATTTGGGGGAGAAGTACGAGCAGTACTTC
>TRBV4-1|.|.|TRBJ1-5
CASSQVWTPKEPQHF
TGCGCCAGCAGCCAAGTTTGGACACCAAAGGAGCCCCAGCATTTT
>TRBV3-1|few|TRBD1|TRBJ2-2
CASSQGTGFGELFF
TGTGCCAGCAGCCAGGGGACAGGGTTCGGGGAGCTGTTTTTT
>TRBV29-1|many|.|TRBJ2-3
CSVEEKGRNTDTQYF
TGCAGCGTTGAAGAGAAGGGCAGGAACACAGATACGCAGTATTTT
>TRBV7-9|many|.|TRBJ2-5
CASSLIREETQYF
TGTGCCAGCAGCTTAATTAGAGAAGAGACCCAGTACTTC